Listed below are T cell receptor beta chains from one sample, sequenced in a study of CD8 T cells in ankylosing spondylitis. Each CDR3 protein gets one entry after TCRdb re-called the 5' RACE reads with MiXCR. The repertoire holds around 53,000 distinct CDR3 sequences, with roughly 7.4% as singletons. The sample was blood, either unsorted or a sorted T cell fraction (not recorded which). The receptors were sampled from a female donor with ankylosing spondylitis or in good health (not recorded which). Both conserved end residues are part of each CDR3. A D gene is named only where the DNA matches it firmly. Some rows have no size entry. The others give once, few or many, or a class for an expanded clone.

D gene	V gene	J gene	clone size	CDR3 DNA	CDR3 protein
.	TRBV7-2	TRBJ2-7	.	TGTGCCAGCAGCGAGGGGGACTACGAGCAGTACTTC	CASSEGDYEQYF
.	TRBV5-1	TRBJ1-1	many	TGCGCCAGCAGCTCAGCGGGACCCGGGACAACTGAAGCTTTCTTT	CASSSAGPGTTEAFF
.	TRBV20-1	TRBJ1-1	many	TGCAGTGCTAGTGTGCAGATGAACACTGAAGCTTTCTTT	CSASVQMNTEAFF
.	TRBV6-2/TRBV6-3	TRBJ2-1	many	TGTGCCAGCGGGACGCATCGTCATGAGCAGTTCTTC	CASGTHRHEQFF
.	TRBV19	TRBJ2-1	many	TGTGCCAGTAGTCCCCGACTCTCGTCGGGTGAGCAGTTCTTC	CASSPRLSSGEQFF
.	TRBV5-1	TRBJ1-1	many	TGCGCCAGTGTGGACGGGATGAACACTGAAGCTTTCTTT	CASVDGMNTEAFF
.	TRBV20-1	TRBJ1-1	many	TGCAGTGCTAAAGACGGGATGGTCCCTGAAGCTTTCTTT	CSAKDGMVPEAFF
TRBD1	TRBV3-1	TRBJ1-6	many	TGTGCCAGCAGCCTCGGGACAGATCGTTCACCCCTCCACTTT	CASSLGTDRSPLHF
.	TRBV5-1	TRBJ2-1	many	TGCGCCAGCAGCTTGGGGTGGAGCTCCTACAATGAGCAGTTCTTC	CASSLGWSSYNEQFF
TRBD1	TRBV5-1	TRBJ1-2	medium-sized	TGCGCCAGCAGTTCTTCCGGGACAGCTAACTATGGCTACACCTTC	CASSSSGTANYGYTF
TRBD2	TRBV2	TRBJ2-3	many	TGTGCCAGCTACCTCTCCGGGACTAGCGGTATTATTAGCACAGATACGCAGTATTTT	CASYLSGTSGIISTDTQYF
.	TRBV29-1	TRBJ2-1	few	TGCAGCGTCGGGCCTCGGGGGACAGCTACTAATGAGCAGTTCTTC	CSVGPRGTATNEQFF
.	TRBV27	TRBJ1-5	many	TGTGCCAGCAGCCCCCGTAACAGGGCCAGCAATCAGCCCCAGCATTTT	CASSPRNRASNQPQHF
.	TRBV5-1	TRBJ2-3	many	TGCGCCAGCAGCCCCGGGACTTTCACAGATACGCAGTATTTT	CASSPGTFTDTQYF
.	TRBV10-3	TRBJ2-2	many	TGTGCCATCAGTAACTATAGTGGCTGGATCACCGGGGAGCTGTTTTTT	CAISNYSGWITGELFF
.	TRBV6-6	TRBJ1-5	many	TGTGCCAGCAACTCCGGGGGCAATCAGCCCCAGCATTTT	CASNSGGNQPQHF
.	TRBV10-3	TRBJ2-3	many	TGTGCCATCAGGGAAAACACAGATACGCAGTATTTT	CAIRENTDTQYF
.	TRBV20-1	TRBJ2-1	many	TGCAGTGCTAGTACTGGCGCAACCCGACAAGGATCTCAGTTCTTC	CSASTGATRQGSQFF
.	TRBV7-2	TRBJ2-2	.	TGTGCCAGCTGCATCCAGGGTTACACCGGGGAGCTGTTTTTT	CASCIQGYTGELFF
TRBD1	TRBV20-1	TRBJ1-1	many	TGCAGTGCCCGGGACAGGAACACTGAAGCTTTCTTT	CSARDRNTEAFF
.	TRBV4-1	TRBJ1-1	.	TGCGCCAGCAGCCAAGATGGGGGGGGGAACACTGAAGCTTTCTTT	CASSQDGGGNTEAFF
.	TRBV2	TRBJ1-1	many	TGTGCCAGCAGTGTCGTCGGGGTTACTGAAGCTTTCTTT	CASSVVGVTEAFF
.	TRBV16	TRBJ1-1	many	TGTGCCAGCAGCCAACCGTTGATTCGAAACACTGAAGCTTTCTTT	CASSQPLIRNTEAFF
.	TRBV29-1	TRBJ1-1	many	TGCAGCGTCCCGACAGGTACTGAAGCTTTCTTT	CSVPTGTEAFF
.	TRBV11-2	TRBJ1-1	few	TGTGCCAGCAGCCCGCTAAGGACAGCAAAAAGGACTGAAGCTTTCTTT	CASSPLRTAKRTEAFF
.	TRBV5-1	TRBJ1-5	many	TGCGCCAGCAGCTTGATAGCAGGGGGCAATCAGCCCCAGCATTTT	CASSLIAGGNQPQHF
TRBD2	TRBV27	TRBJ2-1	many	TGTGCCAGCGGAACGGGGGGGATCAATGAGCAGTTCTTC	CASGTGGINEQFF
.	TRBV18	TRBJ1-2	.	TGTGCCAGCTCACCAGTACGGGGCGACTATGGCTACACCTTC	CASSPVRGDYGYTF
TRBD1	TRBV7-9	TRBJ2-1	few	TGTGCCAGCAGCACAACTGGGACAGGGGCCTACAATGAGCAGTTCTTC	CASSTTGTGAYNEQFF
.	TRBV28	TRBJ2-3	.	TGTGCCAGCACTTCTGGCACAGATACGCAGTATTTT	CASTSGTDTQYF
.	TRBV5-4	TRBJ2-3	many	TGTGCCAGCAGCCTAAAGGGTGGGGATACGCAGTATTTT	CASSLKGGDTQYF
TRBD2	TRBV7-9	TRBJ2-3	few	TGTGCCAGCAGCCCTAGACTAGCGCCGAGCACAGATACGCAGTATTTT	CASSPRLAPSTDTQYF
TRBD1	TRBV16	TRBJ2-5	many	TGTGCCAGCAGCCGGGGACAGGGCCAAGAGACCCAGTACTTC	CASSRGQGQETQYF